Below, 30 T cell receptor beta chains from the same sample are listed, as sequenced in a study of graft-versus-host responses after intestinal transplantation. Method: immunoSEQ multiplex PCR; TCRdb's copy keeps in-frame clones and lacks some. The profile shows some 31,000 clones, roughly 85% of them singletons. The sample was PBMCs, taken around 460 days after intestinal transplantation. The receptors originated from a human patient who received an intestinal transplant, so some T cells may come from the graft donor.

The V call is TRBV19, the J call TRBJ1-2, with 8 bases fitting TRBD1. V lost 5 bases and J lost 5; bases outside the gene matches: 10. Germline CDR1 LNHDA, CDR2 SQIVND (reference sequence). This CDR3 has 15 amino acids. CDR3 DNA sequence: TGTGCCAGTAGTTCCGGACAGGGTAACTGGTATGGCTACACCTTC. As protein: CASSSGQGNWYGYTF.

Only a few counts were recorded for this clone. The chain recombines TRBV6-1 with TRBJ2-7; maybe TRBD1 (7 bases). Germline assignment: CDR1 MNHNS and CDR2 SASEGT. With 2 bases removed from V and 1 base from J, the gap between germline ends came to 12 bases. This CDR3 contains 15 residues. CDR3 residues: CASSERAGGSYEQYF. In nucleotides, the CDR3 is TGTGCCAGCAGTGAAAGGGCAGGGGGGTCCTACGAGCAGTACTTC.

This clone occurred a few times. This sequence joins TRBV7-9 and TRBJ2-5, with 7 positions matching TRBD2. Germline V lookup: CDR1 SEHNR, CDR2 FQNEAQ (reference sequence). V gave up 4 bases and J gave up 4 bases; unmatched junction bases: 9. CDR3 length: 15 amino acids. This chain's CDR3 is CASSSGTKRGETQYF. CDR3 bases: TGTGCCAGCAGCTCCGGGACCAAGCGGGGAGAGACCCAGTACTTC.

This sequence joins TRBV5-1 and TRBJ1-3; D gene unclear. V was shortened by 0 bases and J by 2 bases, with 6 bases between the two germline ends. The germline V gene encodes CDR1 SGHRS and CDR2 YFSETQ. CDR3 size: 14 residues. This chain's CDR3 is CASSLAGAGNTIYF. The CDR3 DNA follows: TGCGCCAGCAGCTTGGCTGGGGCTGGAAACACCATATATTTT.

The rearrangement uses TRBV7-2 and TRBJ2-3; D possibly corresponds to TRBD2 (6 bases). The CDR3 spans 15 residues. Trimming removed 3 bases from V and 4 bases from J, with 14 bases in between. Germline values: CDR1 SGHTA, CDR2 FQGNSA. CDR3 DNA sequence: TGTGCCAGCAGCTTGGTCGGGAGAGTGCCAGATACGCAGTATTTT. Translating gives CASSLVGRVPDTQYF.

The table lists this clone with a few counts. This chain links TRBV5-1 with TRBJ2-5; the D is unclear. The CDR3 consists of 13 residues. The germline V and J ends were trimmed by 4 bases and 0 bases, with 7 bases remaining between them. The germline V gene has CDR1 SGHRS and CDR2 YFSETQ. CDR3 protein: CASSSSYQETQYF. The DNA of the CDR3 is TGCGCCAGCAGCAGCTCGTACCAAGAGACCCAGTACTTC. Full variable domain (remainder filled in from reference TRBV5-1 and TRBJ2-5): KAGVTQTPRYLIKTRGQQVTLSCSPISGHRSVSWYQQTPGQGLQFLFEYFSETQRNKGNFPGRFSGRQFSNSRSEMNVSTLELGDSALYLCASSSSYQETQYFGPGTRLLVL.

This clone was counted between two and nine times. Distinct nucleotide sequences in the sample also encode this CDR3. The chain recombines TRBV9 with TRBJ2-2; D not resolved. V dropped 0 bases and J dropped 5 bases, with 5 bases sitting between them. Per the germline V gene, CDR1 is SGDLS and CDR2 is YYNGEE. The CDR3 is 13 amino acids. The CDR3 bases are TGTGCCAGCAGCGTAGAAGGGACCGGGGAGCTGTTTTTT. Protein: CASSVEGTGELFF. The whole variable domain, remainder taken from reference TRBV9 and TRBJ2-2, is DSGVTQTPKHLITATGQRVTLRCSPRSGDLSVYWYQQSLDQGLQFLIQYYNGEERAKGNILERFSAQQFPDLHSELNLSSLELGDSALYFCASSVEGTGELFFGEGSRLTVL.

This rearrangement joins TRBV4-1 to TRBJ2-7; D is undetermined. The CDR3 has 15 amino acids. CDR1 is MGHRA and CDR2 is YSYEKL in the germline V gene. V was shortened by 0 bases and J by 0 bases, with 9 bases between the two germline ends. The CDR3: CASSQDDSSSYEQYF. The CDR3 DNA reads TGCGCCAGCAGCCAAGACGACTCTAGCTCCTACGAGCAGTACTTC.

This chain links TRBV7-9 with TRBJ1-6, with D tentatively TRBD1 (5 bases). Germline V gene data show CDR1 as SEHNR and CDR2 as FQNEAQ (reference sequence). V was shortened by 1 base and J by 2 bases, with 6 bases between the two germline ends. The CDR3 length is 15 residues. The chain's CDR3 is CASSLGGPYNSPLHF. For the CDR3, the DNA is TGTGCCAGCAGCTTAGGGGGACCCTATAATTCACCCCTCCACTTT.

CDR3 sequence: CASSGGADGYTF. As DNA, the CDR3 is TGTGCCAGTAGTGGGGGGGCGGATGGCTACACCTTC. The rearrangement links TRBV19 to TRBJ1-2, with D tentatively TRBD1 (6 bases). The CDR3 runs 12 residues. Trimming took 5 bases from V and 6 from J, leaving 10 bases between them. Germline assignment: CDR1 LNHDA and CDR2 SQIVND (reference sequence).

The V gene is TRBV5-1, the J gene TRBJ2-7, with TRBD2 identical over 16 bases. Germline CDR1 SGHRS, CDR2 YFSETQ. The CDR3 spans 16 residues. Unmatched junction bases numbered 2, after V lost 3 bases and J lost 2 bases. The CDR3 sequence is CASSSGTSGGAYEQYF. The CDR3 region has the DNA TGCGCCAGCAGCTCCGGGACTAGCGGGGGGGCCTACGAGCAGTACTTC.

The V gene is TRBV19, the J gene TRBJ1-1; tentatively, D is TRBD1 (5 bases). The V and J ends lost 4 bases and 2 bases respectively, with 17 bases between them. The CDR3 contains 16 residues. Germline-derived CDR1 and CDR2 are LNHDA and SQIVND (reference sequence). CDR3 loop: CASSTGSLDTNTEAFF. CDR3 DNA sequence: TGTGCCAGTAGTACAGGATCTTTGGACACTAACACTGAAGCTTTCTTT. Together with reference TRBV19 and TRBJ1-1, the CDR3 gives the full variable domain: DGGITQSPKYLFRKEGQNVTLSCEQNLNHDAMYWYRQDPGQGLRLIYYSQIVNDFQKGDIAEGYSVSREKKESFPLTVTSAQKNPTAFYLCASSTGSLDTNTEAFFGQGTRLTVV.

The chain has TRBV5-1 and TRBJ1-1; 7 nucleotides agree with TRBD1. J gave up 1 base and V 5 bases, and 11 bases lay outside the gene matches. The length of the CDR3 is 16 residues. Per germline, CDR1 SGHRS and CDR2 YFSETQ. The CDR3 loop reads CASRYGTADSNTEAFF. DNA of the CDR3: TGCGCCAGCAGGTACGGGACAGCCGATTCGAACACTGAAGCTTTCTTT.

This chain links TRBV27 with TRBJ2-1; D is possibly TRBD1 (6 bases). Trimming left V 5 bases short and J 9 bases short, with 11 bases between. The CDR3 runs to 12 residues. Germline V CDR1 and CDR2: MNHEY, SMNVEV (reference sequence). CDR3 region: CASSVEGGEQFF. In DNA, the CDR3 is TGTGCCAGCAGTGTAGAAGGGGGTGAGCAGTTCTTC.

The chain joins TRBV5-1 to TRBJ1-3, with 9 bases fitting TRBD1. CDR3 length equals 14 residues. In germline, CDR1 is SGHRS, CDR2 YFSETQ. V lost 4 bases and J lost 8; bases outside the gene matches: 7. The CDR3 DNA follows: TGCGCCAGCAGCCCCCGTGACAGGGGGGACACCATATATTTT. It codes for CASSPRDRGDTIYF.

This chain joins TRBV19 and TRBJ2-2; no clear D. Germline assignment: CDR1 LNHDA and CDR2 SQIVND (reference sequence). Deletions cut 8 bases from V and 2 bases from J, with 42 bases between. The CDR3 has 24 residues. CDR3 nucleotide sequence: TGTGCCAGTCTTCTCCCCAAAGCCAAATCTGGCAAACCCCTGAATAGCAGAAACACCGGGGAGCTGTTTTTT. Translating it yields CASLLPKAKSGKPLNSRNTGELFF.

V gene TRBV7-2 combines with J gene TRBJ2-6, with D unclear. Germline CDR1 reads SGHTA; CDR2 reads FQGNSA. The CDR3 spans 19 residues. V shed 5 bases and J shed 5 bases, with 25 bases lying between them. The CDR3: CASSAPARRRQSRANVLTF. DNA of the CDR3: TGTGCCAGCAGCGCCCCTGCCAGAAGACGACAAAGTCGGGCCAACGTCCTGACTTTC.

This clone was detected once. CDR3 DNA sequence: TGTGCCAGCAGCGTATTAGCGGGAGTTATCGATGAGCAGTTCTTC. It codes for CASSVLAGVIDEQFF. This rearrangement joins TRBV9 to TRBJ2-1, with 9 nucleotides matching TRBD2. After removal of 1 base from V and 8 bases from J, the junction contained 7 bases not matched to a gene. This CDR3 comprises 15 residues. The germline V gene encodes CDR1 SGDLS and CDR2 YYNGEE.

The chain combines TRBV5-4 with TRBJ1-1; no reliable D call. V was cut by 3 bases and J by 1 base, with 10 bases left in between. This CDR3 is built from 14 residues. Germline CDR1 SGHNT, CDR2 YYREEE (reference sequence). The CDR3 loop is CASSSIYKNTEAFF. The CDR3 DNA sequence: TGTGCCAGCAGCTCGATCTATAAGAACACTGAAGCTTTCTTT.

The chain has TRBV5-1 and TRBJ2-4; D unresolved. CDR1 SGHRS and CDR2 YFSETQ come from the germline V gene. The CDR3 loop spans 13 amino acids. V lost 2 bases and J 8 bases, leaving 11 bases between the germline ends. CDR3 amino acids: CASSFAILDIQYF. CDR3 nucleotide sequence: TGCGCCAGCAGCTTTGCTATTTTAGACATTCAGTACTTC.

CDR3 bases: TGCGCCAGCAGCTTCGGGACAGATGGCTACACCTTC. Its translation: CASSFGTDGYTF. The genes are TRBV5-1 and TRBJ1-2; 7 bases are a match to TRBD1. With V trimmed by 2 bases and J by 6 bases, 1 base remained unmatched. The CDR3 totals 12 residues. Per the germline V gene, CDR1 is SGHRS and CDR2 is YFSETQ.

J is TRBJ2-7 and V is TRBV28, with 9 bases identical to TRBD2. V was clipped by 3 bases and J by 0 bases; unmatched bases: 9. Germline CDR1 is MDHEN and CDR2 is SYDVKM. This CDR3 is 17 amino acids long. This CDR3 reads CASSFLAGQSPSYEQYF. The CDR3 DNA reads as TGTGCCAGCAGTTTCCTAGCGGGACAGTCTCCCTCCTACGAGCAGTACTTC.

V and J are TRBV10-2 and TRBJ2-7; a possible D gene is TRBD1 (7 bases). V was clipped by 5 bases and J by 7 bases, with 15 bases between them. This CDR3 contains 13 residues. The germline CDR1 and CDR2 sequences are WSHSY and SAAADI. The CDR3 loop reads CASSSPGGLEQYF. The CDR3 DNA reads as TGCGCCAGCAGTTCGCCAGGGGGGTTGGAGCAGTACTTC.

V gene TRBV5-6 combines with J gene TRBJ1-4; D gene ambiguous. Trimming removed 7 bases at V and 7 bases at J, with 14 bases between. The CDR3 is 13 residues long. Per germline, CDR1 SGHDT and CDR2 YYEEEE. CDR3 sequence: CASGNQGIEKLFF. CDR3 DNA sequence: TGTGCCAGCGGAAACCAAGGGATTGAAAAACTGTTTTTT. The entire variable domain, with the rest obtained from reference TRBV5-6 and TRBJ1-4, is as follows: DAGVTQSPTHLIKTRGQQVTLRCSPKSGHDTVSWYQQALGQGPQFIFQYYEEEERQRGNFPDRFSGHQFPNYSSELNVNALLLGDSALYLCASGNQGIEKLFFGSGTQLSVL.

The J gene is TRBJ2-7, the V gene TRBV19; D may be TRBD1 or TRBD2 (5 bases each). CDR3 length equals 15 residues. The V gene's germline CDR1 is LNHDA and CDR2 SQIVND (reference sequence). Trimming shortened V by 3 bases and J by 0 bases, and 12 bases separated the two germline ends. CDR3 residues: CASSIVSGSSYEQYF. The CDR3, as DNA: TGTGCCAGTAGTATTGTCTCAGGGAGCTCCTACGAGCAGTACTTC. The full variable domain, completed using reference TRBV19 and TRBJ2-7, is DGGITQSPKYLFRKEGQNVTLSCEQNLNHDAMYWYRQDPGQGLRLIYYSQIVNDFQKGDIAEGYSVSREKKESFPLTVTSAQKNPTAFYLCASSIVSGSSYEQYFGPGTRLTVT.

DNA of the CDR3: TGTGCCAGCAGCTCAAGCGGGCAGACCGTGACAGGTGAGCAGTTCTTC. This sequence encodes CASSSSGQTVTGEQFF. J is TRBJ2-1 and V is TRBV7-8; possibly TRBD1 or TRBD2 for D (6 bases each). Germline V gene sequence: CDR1 SGHVS, CDR2 FQNEAQ. There are 16 residues in the CDR3. Trimming cost V 4 bases and J 9 bases, with 22 bases left between them. The full variable domain, rest sourced from reference TRBV7-8 and TRBJ2-1, is GAGVSQSPRYKVAKRGQDVALRCDPISGHVSLFWYQQALGQGPEFLTYFQNEAQLDKSGLPSDRFFAERPEGSVSTLKIQRTQQEDSAVYLCASSSSGQTVTGEQFFGPGTRLTVL.

This clone showed up just once. V gene TRBV6-5 combines with J gene TRBJ2-1; D is uncertain. Germline V CDR1 and CDR2: MNHEY, SVGAGI. The CDR3 is 14 residues long. The germline V and J ends were trimmed by 0 bases and 5 bases, with 8 bases remaining between them. CDR3 amino acids: CASSYSRPNNEQFF. CDR3 coding DNA: TGTGCCAGCAGTTACTCGAGGCCTAACAATGAGCAGTTCTTC.

This chain links TRBV11-2 with TRBJ2-3; D is unclear. Looked up from germline, CDR1 is SGHAT and CDR2 is FQNNGV. Trimming pared 5 bases from V and 4 bases from J, leaving 16 bases between. The CDR3 has 15 amino acids. CDR3 residues: CASSLSPSRADTQYF. For the CDR3, the DNA is TGTGCCAGCAGCCTAAGCCCCTCTAGGGCAGATACGCAGTATTTT.

The chain has TRBV29-1 and TRBJ1-2; D gene unclear. Trimming removed 2 bases at V and 2 bases at J, with 6 bases between. The CDR3 runs 12 residues. Per germline, CDR1 SQVTM and CDR2 ANQGSEA. In DNA, the CDR3 is TGCAGCGTTGAAAGGTCAAACTATGGCTACACCTTC. It codes for CSVERSNYGYTF.

The CDR3 DNA reads TGTGCCAGCAGCGTAGCGCCAAACACCGGGGAGCTGTTTTTT. As protein: CASSVAPNTGELFF. V gene TRBV9 combines with J gene TRBJ2-2; no clear D gene. V was clipped by 0 bases and J by 2 bases, with 5 bases between them. The CDR3 runs to 14 residues. Looked up from germline, CDR1 is SGDLS and CDR2 is YYNGEE.